The following is a T cell receptor beta chain sequence with its context. The sample comes from a study of shared clonotypes between healthy human individuals. The investigators split CD4+ cells into a CD45RA+ naive subset and a CD45RA-negative memory subset. This CDR3 has 16 amino acids. Deletions cut 5 bases from V and 5 bases from J, with 18 bases between. CDR1 is SGHTA and CDR2 is FQGTGA in the germline V gene. Produced via immunoSEQ multiplex PCR; TCRdb's table is partial and in-frame only. The sample has millions of clones, over 85% seen once. The chain is built from TRBV7-3 and TRBJ2-2; perhaps D is TRBD1 or TRBD2 (5 bases each). This TCR derives from a man aged 18 to 30 in good health. Some clones in this sample may be carry-over from other donors' samples. Material for sequencing was naive CD4+ T cells from PBMCs. The sample's subset: CD45RA+ positively selected. This CDR3 reads CASSTQGTLGTGELFF. CDR3 DNA: TGTGCCAGCAGCACACAAGGGACCCTGGGGACCGGGGAGCTGTTTTTT.